The 4 T cell receptor beta chains reported below all come from one sample, sequenced in a study of Tregs in tolerant kidney transplant recipients. The data were produced by immunoSEQ multiplex PCR, yet TCRdb's version contains in-frame clones alone and is incomplete. The sample carries some 110,000 clones, roughly 92% recorded once. Material: CD4+ T cells from blood. The receptors were sampled from a human donor in good health.

V is TRBV9 and J is TRBJ2-1; a weak D match, TRBD2 (5 bases). Per the germline V gene, CDR1 is SGDLS and CDR2 is YYNGEE. CDR3 length: 17 amino acids. Between the trimmed V and J ends, which lost 0 bases and 7 bases, there was a span of 20 bases. Here the CDR3 reads CASSVGLAVERTNEQFF. In nucleotides, the CDR3 is TGTGCCAGCAGCGTAGGCCTCGCGGTTGAGCGGACTAATGAGCAGTTCTTC.

The J gene is TRBJ2-7, the V gene TRBV23-1; D gene uncertain. TRBV23-1 is noted as an ORF with a role that remains uncertain. The CDR3 spans 9 residues. Between the trimmed V and J ends, which lost 11 bases and 3 bases, there was a span of 5 bases. CDR3 region: CAPFYEQYF. CDR3 DNA sequence: TGCGCCCCTTTCTACGAGCAGTACTTC.

The chain couples TRBV2 to TRBJ2-5, with 7 bases aligning to TRBD1. The CDR3 is 14 amino acids. With V trimmed by 2 bases and J by 5 bases, 5 bases remained unmatched. Germline assignment: CDR1 SNHLY and CDR2 FYNNEI. Written as DNA, the CDR3 is TGTGCCAGCAGTGAAAACTCAGGGGGTGAGACCCAGTACTTC. Translating gives CASSENSGGETQYF.

The chain employs TRBV5-1 and TRBJ2-1; 7 positions agree with TRBD2. The CDR3 spans 14 residues. Germline V gene lookup returns CDR1 SGHRS and CDR2 YFSETQ. V shed 2 bases, J shed 9 bases, and the junction held 8 bases outside the gene matches. In DNA form, the CDR3 reads TGCGCCAGCAGCTTCCGGGACTACGCAGGTGAGCAGTTCTTC. Residues: CASSFRDYAGEQFF.